The 2 T cell receptor beta chains listed next were all sequenced from one sample in a study of blood T cells in healthy people across ages. Primers used in a second PCR of roughly 6 to 12 cycles were a sample-barcoded 5' primer and a J-beta primer mix. TCRdb re-called the 5' RACE reads with MiXCR, one entry per CDR3 protein. Here the sample spans approximately 290,000 distinct CDR3 sequences, 27% being singletons. Sequencing was carried out using blood. These TCRs come from a woman aged 70-85 years in good health.

The V call is TRBV20-1, the J call TRBJ2-7, with 11 bases matching TRBD1. Germline CDR1 is DFQATT and CDR2 is SNEGSKA (reference sequence). CDR3 length equals 13 residues. V was clipped by 3 bases and J by 4 bases; unmatched bases: 2. The CDR3 nucleotides are TGCAGTGCTAGTGGGACAGGGGGGTACGAGCAGTACTTC. Encoded protein: CSASGTGGYEQYF.

This clonotype was recorded a few times. The rearrangement links TRBV20-1 to TRBJ2-1; D unresolved. Trimming removed 0 bases at V and 0 bases at J, with 15 bases between. Per germline, CDR1 DFQATT and CDR2 SNEGSKA (reference sequence). This CDR3 is 17 amino acids long. The CDR3 DNA follows: TGCAGTGCTAGAGATCCGATTCGGCTCCCCTCCTACAATGAGCAGTTCTTC. Encoded protein: CSARDPIRLPSYNEQFF.